Below, 29 T cell receptor beta chains from the same sample are listed, as sequenced in a study of blood T cell repertoires in COVID-19. TCRdb keeps only in-frame clones here, not all; method: immunoSEQ multiplex PCR. The sample has tens of thousands of clones, roughly 80% seen once. Sample: peripheral blood. All receptors derive from a human donor in a cohort sampled during active COVID-19.

V is TRBV6-2 or TRBV6-3 and J is TRBJ1-2, with D maybe TRBD1 (6 bases). The CDR3 is made up of 14 amino acids. V was clipped by 5 bases and J by 5 bases, with 15 bases between them. Germline V gives CDR1 MNHEY, CDR2 SVGEGT. CDR3 sequence: CASSPGVQGYGYTF. CDR3 sequence (DNA): TGTGCCAGCAGTCCCGGGGTTCAGGGGTATGGCTACACCTTC.

V gene TRBV6-2 or TRBV6-3 combines with J gene TRBJ2-5, with 10 positions matching TRBD2. The CDR3 sequence is 15 residues long. The germline gives CDR1 MNHEY, CDR2 SVGEGT. Trimming at V came to 4 bases and at J to 1 base, leaving 3 bases not matched to a gene. CDR3 nucleotide sequence: TGTGCCAGCAGTTCTACTAGCGGGGTCCAAGAGACCCAGTACTTC. This encodes CASSSTSGVQETQYF.

This clone occurred once. The CDR3 spells CASSPQHYSYEQYF. CDR3 sequence (DNA): TGTGCCAGCAGTCCCCAGCACTATTCCTACGAGCAGTACTTC. V and J are TRBV6-5 and TRBJ2-7; D gene ambiguous. Trimming pared 5 bases from V and 1 base from J, leaving 12 bases between. Germline V gene data show CDR1 as MNHEY and CDR2 as SVGAGI. CDR3 size: 14 residues.

J is TRBJ1-1 and V is TRBV5-8, with unresolved D. This CDR3 is 13 amino acids long. CDR1 is SGHTS and CDR2 is YDEGEE in the germline V gene. The V end was cut by 1 base, the J end by 3 bases, with 7 bases between. CDR3 region: CASSLKTYTEAFF. In DNA, the CDR3 is TGTGCCAGCAGCTTGAAAACTTACACTGAAGCTTTCTTT.

V gene TRBV19 combines with J gene TRBJ1-1, with 7 bases that match TRBD1. The germline V gene has CDR1 LNHDA and CDR2 SQIVND (reference sequence). This CDR3 comprises 13 residues. V lost 6 bases and J lost 3; bases outside the gene matches: 4. The CDR3 is CASRETGDTEAFF. As DNA, the CDR3 is TGTGCCAGTAGAGAAACAGGGGACACTGAAGCTTTCTTT.

DNA for the CDR3: TGCGCCAGCAGCTCGGACGGGACAGGGTTTGAGACCCAGTACTTC. Its protein product is CASSSDGTGFETQYF. V is TRBV5-1 and J is TRBJ2-5, with TRBD1 identical over 9 bases. This CDR3 spans 15 amino acids. Trimming cost V 3 bases and J 5 bases; bases outside gene matches: 8. Per germline, CDR1 SGHRS and CDR2 YFSETQ.

The V and J genes are TRBV7-2 and TRBJ1-2; 7 bases map to TRBD1. This CDR3 comprises 16 residues. V gave up 0 bases and J gave up 6 bases; unmatched junction bases: 10. Germline CDR1 is SGHTA and CDR2 is FQGNSA. The CDR3 coding sequence is TGTGCCAGCAGCTTAGCGCCCCAGGGGGTGAATAATGGCTACACCTTC. Its protein product is CASSLAPQGVNNGYTF.

The V and J genes are TRBV6-4 and TRBJ1-5; 8 bases line up with TRBD1. CDR1 and CDR2 (germline): MRHNA, SNTAGT. The junction had 8 bases not matched to a gene; V was cut back by 7 bases and J by 6 bases. This CDR3 is built from 14 residues. CDR3 sequence (DNA): TGTGCCAGCAATCAAGGACAGGGTGCTCAGCCCCAGCATTTT. The encoded protein is CASNQGQGAQPQHF.

The chain recombines TRBV11-1 with TRBJ2-2; TRBD2 is a possible D gene (6 bases). V was cut by 5 bases and J by 6 bases, with 16 bases left in between. In germline, CDR1 is SGHAT, CDR2 FQDESV (reference sequence). This CDR3 is 15 amino acids long. The CDR3 nucleotides read TGTGCCAGCAGCAGAGGGACTGCTTTATCCGGGGAGCTGTTTTTT. It encodes CASSRGTALSGELFF.

This chain connects TRBV15 to TRBJ1-2, with TRBD1 matching 9 bases. From germline, CDR1 is LNHNV and CDR2 YYDKDF (reference sequence). Trimming cost V 0 bases and J 4 bases; bases outside gene matches: 3. The CDR3 covers 15 residues. The CDR3, as DNA: TGTGCCACCAGCAGAGACGTGGGACAGGGCTATGGCTACACCTTC. Amino acids: CATSRDVGQGYGYTF. Full variable domain (remainder filled in from reference TRBV15 and TRBJ1-2): DAMVIQNPRYQVTQFGKPVTLSCSQTLNHNVMYWYQQKSSQAPKLLFHYYDKDFNNEADTPDNFQSRRPNTSFCFLDIRSPGLGDTAMYLCATSRDVGQGYGYTFGSGTRLTVV.

V is TRBV11-3 and J is TRBJ2-3; 12 bases are a match to TRBD2. Per the germline V gene, CDR1 is SGHNT and CDR2 is YENEEA. There are 19 residues in the CDR3. Germline trimming cut 5 bases from V and 0 bases from J; bases unmatched to any gene: 12. The DNA for the CDR3 is TGTGCCAGCAGCGAAGGGACTAGCGGGCCTTACGCTAGCACAGATACGCAGTATTTT. It is translated as CASSEGTSGPYASTDTQYF.

The gene calls are TRBV5-1 and TRBJ1-4, with 11 bases that match TRBD1. This CDR3 comprises 15 residues. V gave up 4 bases and J gave up 7 bases; unmatched junction bases: 6. Germline CDR1 and CDR2: SGHRS and YFSETQ. CDR3 protein: CASSVDRGQGEKLFF. Written as DNA, the CDR3 is TGCGCCAGCAGCGTGGACAGGGGGCAGGGTGAAAAACTGTTTTTT.

By proportion, this clone is medium-sized. CDR3 sequence reads: CASKPDSEGYGYTF. CDR3 DNA: TGTGCCAGCAAACCGGACAGCGAGGGCTATGGCTACACCTTC. This chain joins TRBV6-4 and TRBJ1-2, with a possible D match to TRBD1 (6 bases). The CDR3 covers 14 residues. Trimming took 7 bases from V and 4 from J, leaving 16 bases between them. CDR1 is MRHNA, CDR2 SNTAGT, per germline.

The V and J genes are TRBV19 and TRBJ1-2; TRBD1 agrees at 8 bases. The trim removed 2 bases at V and 10 bases at J, leaving 6 bases unmatched. Per germline, CDR1 LNHDA and CDR2 SQIVND (reference sequence). The CDR3 extends over 13 amino acids. In DNA, the CDR3 is TGTGCCAGTAGTATAAGGACAGGGAAGGACTACACCTTC. It specifies CASSIRTGKDYTF.

This CDR3 is CASSLDGGYEQYF. The CDR3 nucleotides read TGTGCCAGCAGCTTGGATGGCGGCTACGAGCAGTACTTC. The V gene is TRBV5-4, the J gene TRBJ2-7; D call uncertain. This CDR3 contains 13 residues. The V end was cut by 0 bases, the J end by 3 bases, with 7 bases between. CDR1 and CDR2 from the germline V gene are SGHNT and YYREEE (reference sequence).

The chain carries TRBV5-4 and TRBJ2-3; 7 nucleotides match TRBD1. Germline CDR1 is SGHNT and CDR2 is YYREEE (reference sequence). Unmatched junction bases numbered 2, after V lost 0 bases and J lost 1 base. The CDR3 loop spans 15 amino acids. As DNA, the CDR3 is TGTGCCAGCAGCTTGGGACAGGGAGGCACAGATACGCAGTATTTT. The encoded protein is CASSLGQGGTDTQYF.

The J gene is TRBJ2-4, the V gene TRBV6-1; 7 bases are shared with TRBD2. Trimming removed 1 base from V and 8 bases from J; junction bases left unmatched: 5. Germline loops: CDR1 MNHNS, CDR2 SASEGT. The CDR3 runs 14 residues. DNA of the CDR3: TGTGCCAGCAGTGAAGGGGGAGGGAGAGACATTCAGTACTTC. It specifies CASSEGGGRDIQYF.

The chain recombines TRBV19 with TRBJ1-1; D not certain. The V and J ends lost 7 bases and 0 bases respectively, with 9 bases between them. The germline CDR1 and CDR2 sequences are LNHDA and SQIVND (reference sequence). CDR3 length: 13 residues. The CDR3 DNA reads as TGTGCCAGTACAAGGGAGATGAACACTGAAGCTTTCTTT. Its translation: CASTREMNTEAFF.

The chain's CDR3 is CASRDRGNTEAFF. The CDR3 region has the DNA TGTGCCAGCAGAGACCGGGGGAACACTGAAGCTTTCTTT. The gene calls are TRBV27 and TRBJ1-1, with D unresolved. From germline, CDR1 is MNHEY and CDR2 SMNVEV (reference sequence). CDR3 length: 13 residues. V dropped 6 bases and J dropped 1 base, with 9 bases sitting between them.

The chain employs TRBV4-3 and TRBJ1-2; D remains ambiguous. The germline gives CDR1 LGHNA, CDR2 YSLEER. V was trimmed by 0 bases and J by 8 bases, leaving 10 bases between them. The CDR3 has 13 residues. Written as DNA, the CDR3 is TGCGCCAGCAGCCAAGATGACGGGTACGGCTACACCTTC. Amino acids: CASSQDDGYGYTF.

V and J are TRBV18 and TRBJ2-6; TRBD1 matches 12 bases. Losses at the gene ends were 3 bases for V and 2 bases for J; bases not matched to a gene: 5. CDR3 length equals 18 residues. CDR1 is KGHSH, CDR2 LQKENI, per germline. The CDR3 loop reads CASSPGQGARAGANVLTF. DNA of the CDR3: TGTGCCAGCTCACCGGGACAGGGGGCGAGAGCTGGGGCCAACGTCCTGACTTTC. The full variable domain, in which reference TRBV18 and TRBJ2-6 provide the parts outside the CDR3, is NAGVMQNPRHLVRRRGQEARLRCSPMKGHSHVYWYRQLPEEGLKFMVYLQKENIIDESGMPKERFSAEFPKEGPSILRIQQVVRGDSAAYFCASSPGQGARAGANVLTFGAGSRLTVL.

The rearrangement uses TRBV6-5 and TRBJ1-5; D possibly corresponds to TRBD1 (6 bases). Between the trimmed V and J ends, which lost 6 bases and 4 bases, there was a span of 13 bases. Germline CDR1 is MNHEY and CDR2 is SVGAGI. This CDR3 has 14 amino acids. For the CDR3, the DNA is TGTGCCAGCAGGGGGGGAGGGGGTAATCAGCCCCAGCATTTT. It translates to CASRGGGGNQPQHF.

This clone was observed once. V is TRBV12-3 or TRBV12-4 and J is TRBJ1-1, with 9 bases that match TRBD1. The CDR3 is made up of 12 amino acids. V dropped 6 bases and J dropped 8; count of bases not matched to a gene: 4. This CDR3 reads CASRMDRGEAFF. CDR3 bases: TGTGCCAGCAGAATGGACAGGGGAGAAGCTTTCTTT.

This clone was seen just once. This chain links TRBV14 with TRBJ2-3; possibly TRBD2 for D (5 bases). The germline gives CDR1 SGHDN, CDR2 FVKESK. V lost 0 bases to trimming and J lost 4 bases, with 14 bases between them. There are 16 residues in the CDR3. CDR3 coding DNA: TGTGCCAGCAGCCAAGAAATGAGGGTCTCGGCAGATACGCAGTATTTT. Residues: CASSQEMRVSADTQYF.

The chain couples TRBV2 to TRBJ2-4; 12 bases line up with TRBD2. There are 19 residues in the CDR3. Germline CDR1 and CDR2: SNHLY and FYNNEI. Trimming at V came to 4 bases and at J to 1 base, leaving 11 bases not matched to a gene. The CDR3 nucleotides read TGTGCCAGCAGTGGGTCCCTAGCGGGGGGGCTTGTGGCCAAAAACATTCAGTACTTC. Translated: CASSGSLAGGLVAKNIQYF.

The V and J genes are TRBV12-5 and TRBJ1-2; D is unresolved. Trimming took 1 base from V and 5 from J, leaving 11 bases between them. The CDR3 spans 14 residues. Germline CDR1 and CDR2: LGHNT and FRNRAP. Here the CDR3 reads CASGLGQILYGYTF. The CDR3 DNA is TGTGCTAGTGGTTTGGGACAAATTTTATATGGCTACACCTTC. Supplemented by reference TRBV12-5 and TRBJ1-2, the full variable domain reads DARVTQTPRHKVTEMGQEVTMRCQPILGHNTVFWYRQTMMQGLELLAYFRNRAPLDDSGMPKDRFSAEMPDATLATLKIQPSEPRDSAVYFCASGLGQILYGYTFGSGTRLTVV.

The chain is built from TRBV11-2 and TRBJ1-2; no firm D call. The CDR3 length is 16 residues. Germline loops: CDR1 SGHAT, CDR2 FQNNGV. Trimming stripped 5 bases from V and 2 bases from J, with 18 bases between. The CDR3 here is CASSLPAGNINYGYTF. Written as DNA, the CDR3 is TGTGCCAGCAGCCTACCGGCGGGAAACATCAACTATGGCTACACCTTC.

The chain is built from TRBV2 and TRBJ2-7, with 9 bases fitting TRBD1. This CDR3 has 14 amino acids. V shed 4 bases and J 2 bases; nucleotides not matched to a gene: 3. Germline CDR1 reads SNHLY; CDR2 reads FYNNEI. DNA of the CDR3: TGTGCCAGCAGTGTGGACAGGGGAACCTACGAGCAGTACTTC. It is translated as CASSVDRGTYEQYF. Full variable domain (rest looked up from reference TRBV2 and TRBJ2-7): EPEVTQTPSHQVTQMGQEVILRCVPISNHLYFYWYRQILGQKVEFLVSFYNNEISEKSEIFDDQFSVERPDGSNFTLKIRSTKLEDSAMYFCASSVDRGTYEQYFGPGTRLTVT.

This clone has just a few counts. The V and J genes are TRBV4-1 and TRBJ1-2; 9 bases line up with TRBD1. Trimming took 3 bases from V and 8 from J; bases not matched to a gene: 10. The germline V gene encodes CDR1 MGHRA and CDR2 YSYEKL. The CDR3 runs to 15 residues. The DNA of the CDR3 is TGCGCCAGCAGCCAGCTTGGACAGGGGACGGGCGGCTACACCTTC. Amino acid sequence: CASSQLGQGTGGYTF.